These T cell receptor beta chains were read from a single sample in a study of T cell changes during pregnancy in multiple sclerosis. This table comes from immunoSEQ multiplex PCR, and its TCRdb copy is limited to in-frame clones, with some not included. Here the sample spans approximately 88,000 clones, about 95% being singletons. This sample comprised peripheral blood, obtained in the second trimester of pregnancy. Receptors originate from a female donor with multiple sclerosis, enrolled in a pregnancy study. CDR3s include the opening cysteine and the closing phenylalanine or tryptophan. Each record gives: V gene, clone size, J gene, D gene, CDR3 DNA, CDR3 protein. D genes are given only for firm matches. The size field is filled for only some rows; it gives once, few, many or a size class.

v_gene: TRBV28; abundance: NA; j_gene: TRBJ1-3; d_gene: TRBD1; CDR3nt: TGTGCCAGCAACCCGACAGGGGACGGAAACACCATATATTTT; CDR3aa: CASNPTGDGNTIYF
v_gene: TRBV5-8; abundance: few; j_gene: TRBJ2-2; d_gene: TRBD2; CDR3nt: TGTGCCAGCAGCTTCTCTACGACGCAACTAGCGCGATTCACCGGGGAGCTGTTTTTT; CDR3aa: CASSFSTTQLARFTGELFF
v_gene: TRBV7-7; abundance: NA; j_gene: TRBJ2-7; d_gene: NA; CDR3nt: TGTGCCAGCAGCAGAGCGAGGGCCGACGAGCAGTACTTC; CDR3aa: CASSRARADEQYF
v_gene: TRBV2; abundance: NA; j_gene: TRBJ1-5; d_gene: NA; CDR3nt: TGTGCCAGCGCGGGCCAAGGGCATAGCAATCAGCCCCAGCATTTT; CDR3aa: CASAGQGHSNQPQHF
v_gene: TRBV11-2; abundance: NA; j_gene: TRBJ2-1; d_gene: TRBD2; CDR3nt: TGTGCCAGCGGCGTAGAACTCGGGACTAGCGGTTTACTTAATGAGCAGTTCTTC; CDR3aa: CASGVELGTSGLLNEQFF
v_gene: TRBV19; abundance: NA; j_gene: TRBJ2-1; d_gene: TRBD2; CDR3nt: TGTGCCAGTAGCGGGGACAGGACTAGCGGGAGGTACAATGAGCAGTTCTTC; CDR3aa: CASSGDRTSGRYNEQFF
v_gene: TRBV20-1; abundance: once; j_gene: TRBJ2-1; d_gene: NA; CDR3nt: TGCAGTGCTAAGACACACAATGAGCAGTTCTTC; CDR3aa: CSAKTHNEQFF
v_gene: TRBV27; abundance: once; j_gene: TRBJ2-7; d_gene: NA; CDR3nt: TGTGCCAGCAGTTTATCGCGGCGGGATCGCTACGAGCAGTACTTC; CDR3aa: CASSLSRRDRYEQYF
v_gene: TRBV7-3; abundance: NA; j_gene: TRBJ2-1; d_gene: NA; CDR3nt: TGTGCCAGCAGCTCTAACTTAAGGGGGTCCCCCTCCTACAATGAGCAGTTCTTC; CDR3aa: CASSSNLRGSPSYNEQFF
v_gene: TRBV27; abundance: NA; j_gene: TRBJ2-7; d_gene: TRBD1; CDR3nt: TGTGCCAGCAGATATTCGGGGACAGGGTTCTACGAGCAGTACTTC; CDR3aa: CASRYSGTGFYEQYF
v_gene: TRBV7-6; abundance: NA; j_gene: TRBJ2-7; d_gene: NA; CDR3nt: TGTGCCAGCAGCTTATCGCGAATGTTGTCGGAGGGACCATACGAGCAGTACTTC; CDR3aa: CASSLSRMLSEGPYEQYF
v_gene: TRBV6-6; abundance: NA; j_gene: TRBJ1-2; d_gene: NA; CDR3nt: TGTGCCAGCAGTATAGGAAAAGTCGGGAACTATGGCTACACCTTC; CDR3aa: CASSIGKVGNYGYTF
v_gene: TRBV4-2; abundance: NA; j_gene: TRBJ1-2; d_gene: TRBD1; CDR3nt: TGTGCCAGCAGCCAGGATACGGGACAGGACTATGGCTACACCTTC; CDR3aa: CASSQDTGQDYGYTF
v_gene: TRBV9; abundance: NA; j_gene: TRBJ2-2; d_gene: TRBD2; CDR3nt: TGTGCCAGCACCCTGACTAGCGGGGTCGCGAACACCGGGGAGCTGTTTTTT; CDR3aa: CASTLTSGVANTGELFF
v_gene: TRBV4-1; abundance: NA; j_gene: TRBJ2-3; d_gene: TRBD2; CDR3nt: TGCGCCAGCAGCCAAGTGGGACTAGCCGTCACAGATACGCAGTATTTT; CDR3aa: CASSQVGLAVTDTQYF
v_gene: TRBV29-1; abundance: NA; j_gene: TRBJ2-5; d_gene: TRBD1; CDR3nt: TGCAGCGCAGCCGGGACAGCGAACCAAGAGACCCAGTACTTC; CDR3aa: CSAAGTANQETQYF
v_gene: TRBV7-3; abundance: NA; j_gene: TRBJ2-1; d_gene: TRBD1; CDR3nt: TGTGCCAGCAGCTCCGGACAGGGGGAGCAGTTCTTC; CDR3aa: CASSSGQGEQFF
v_gene: TRBV7-2; abundance: NA; j_gene: TRBJ2-1; d_gene: NA; CDR3nt: TGTGCCAGCAGCCCAGCGAGGCGAGCGGTGACAATCGAGCAGTTCTTC; CDR3aa: CASSPARRAVTIEQFF
v_gene: TRBV5-4; abundance: NA; j_gene: TRBJ2-1; d_gene: TRBD2; CDR3nt: TGTGCCAGCAGCTCCGGGACTAGCGGGAGGGGGGCGGAGCAGTTCTTC; CDR3aa: CASSSGTSGRGAEQFF
v_gene: TRBV7-9; abundance: NA; j_gene: TRBJ2-2; d_gene: NA; CDR3nt: TGTGCCAGCAGACTACGGGAGAGCACCGGGGAGCTGTTTTTT; CDR3aa: CASRLRESTGELFF
v_gene: TRBV29-1; abundance: NA; j_gene: TRBJ2-7; d_gene: NA; CDR3nt: TGCAGCGTTAGGACGGGGGACTACGAGCAGTACTTC; CDR3aa: CSVRTGDYEQYF
v_gene: TRBV2; abundance: NA; j_gene: TRBJ1-1; d_gene: TRBD1; CDR3nt: TGTGCCAGCAGCCTCAGACAGGGCTTGAGTGTCACTGAAGCTTTCTTT; CDR3aa: CASSLRQGLSVTEAFF
v_gene: TRBV19; abundance: once; j_gene: TRBJ1-4; d_gene: NA; CDR3nt: TGTGCCAGTTCCAGGGTTACTAATGAAAAACTGTTTTTT; CDR3aa: CASSRVTNEKLFF
v_gene: TRBV4-2; abundance: NA; j_gene: TRBJ2-7; d_gene: NA; CDR3nt: TGTGCCAGCAGCCAAGATGGCAGGGCCCGGGAGCAGTACTTC; CDR3aa: CASSQDGRAREQYF
v_gene: TRBV18; abundance: NA; j_gene: TRBJ2-1; d_gene: TRBD1; CDR3nt: TGTGCCAGCTCACCCGGGACAGGGTTCAATGAGCAGTTCTTC; CDR3aa: CASSPGTGFNEQFF
v_gene: TRBV27; abundance: NA; j_gene: TRBJ1-5; d_gene: NA; CDR3nt: TGTGCCAGCAGTCCCTCCACAGATCAGCCCCAGCATTTT; CDR3aa: CASSPSTDQPQHF
v_gene: TRBV7-8; abundance: NA; j_gene: TRBJ1-1; d_gene: NA; CDR3nt: TGTGCCAGCAGCTTAGAGGCGGGGACTGAAGCTTTCTTT; CDR3aa: CASSLEAGTEAFF